This T cell receptor beta chain is from a study of blood T cell repertoires in COVID-19. Study-wide background: Material from acute and convalescent COVID-19 was sourced from the United States, Italy and Spain.

Authors' processing steps: Estimation of nucleated cell counts was performed using reference gene primer amplification. Method: immunoSEQ multiplex PCR; TCRdb's copy keeps in-frame clones and lacks some. The DNA gave D and trimming, while V, J and clone size come from that table. The sample holds 140,000 to 150,000 clones, over 75% seen once. Per germline, CDR1 LGHNA and CDR2 YNFKEQ. The length of the CDR3 is 15 residues. V shed 4 bases, J shed 3 bases, and the junction held 6 bases outside the gene matches. This clone was seen a handful of times. The V gene is TRBV4-2, the J gene TRBJ1-3, with 7 bases fitting TRBD1. The specimen sequenced was peripheral blood. The sequence derives from a woman aged 45-65 years with acute or convalescent COVID-19. The CDR3 loop is CASSRLDRDGNTIYF. The CDR3 DNA reads as TGTGCCAGCAGCCGACTCGACAGGGATGGAAACACCATATATTTT.